This TCR beta chain was recorded in a study of tumor-infiltrating lymphocytes in primary liver carcinoma. General study findings and limits: When set against blood, tumors had a significantly higher top-250-clone fraction (p = 0.039).

Starting from approximately 470 ng of total RNA, TCR beta cDNA was produced with a primer in the constant region. A slightly modified ARM-PCR protocol with three nested multiplex PCR rounds produced these TCR beta libraries. Each of the first two PCR rounds ran around 10 cycles with TRBV1-TRBV30 forward and C-beta reverse primers. TCRdb redid the calling of the multiplex PCR reads with MiXCR, one entry per CDR3 protein. The data show roughly 20,000 distinct CDR3 sequences, about three quarters seen once. The ends were cut back, 5 bases at V and 10 bases at J, with 8 bases in the middle. CDR3 size: 11 residues. CDR1 and CDR2 from the germline V gene are SGHAT and FQNNGV. Each 20-30 mg portion of unsorted bulk tissue served as the source for co-extraction of RNA and DNA. For this clonotype: The antigen is unknown.

The receptor was isolated from a woman in her thirties with primary liver carcinoma and hepatitis B virus infection. The chain has TRBV11-2 and TRBJ1-4; the D is unclear. Sample: liver tumor tissue from sampling region 1. Subset meaning: tumor region T1, superior pole. CDR3 amino acids: CASSPWGKLFF. The CDR3, as DNA: TGTGCCAGCAGCCCCTGGGGAAAACTGTTTTTT.